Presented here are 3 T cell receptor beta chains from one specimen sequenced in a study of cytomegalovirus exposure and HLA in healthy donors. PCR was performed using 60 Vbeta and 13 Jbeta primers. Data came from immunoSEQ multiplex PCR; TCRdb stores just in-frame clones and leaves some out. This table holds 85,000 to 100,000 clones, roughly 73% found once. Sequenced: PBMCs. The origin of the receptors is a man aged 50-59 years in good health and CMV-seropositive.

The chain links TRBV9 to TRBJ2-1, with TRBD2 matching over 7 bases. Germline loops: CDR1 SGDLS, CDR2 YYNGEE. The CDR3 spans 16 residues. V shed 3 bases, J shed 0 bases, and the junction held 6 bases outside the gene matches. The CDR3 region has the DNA TGTGCCAGCAGCGCCGTGGGGGGGTCCTCCTACAATGAGCAGTTCTTC. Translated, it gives CASSAVGGSSYNEQFF.

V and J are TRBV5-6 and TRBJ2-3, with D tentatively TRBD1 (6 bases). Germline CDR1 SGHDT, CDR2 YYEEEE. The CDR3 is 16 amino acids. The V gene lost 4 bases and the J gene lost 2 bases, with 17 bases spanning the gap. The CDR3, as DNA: TGTGCCAGCAGCCCGCACCGGGACAAACTCACAGATACGCAGTATTTT. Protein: CASSPHRDKLTDTQYF.

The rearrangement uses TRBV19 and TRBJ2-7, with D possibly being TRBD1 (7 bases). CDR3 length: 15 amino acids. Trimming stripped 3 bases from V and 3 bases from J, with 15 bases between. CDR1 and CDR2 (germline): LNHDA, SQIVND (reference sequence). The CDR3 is CASSISTRGDYEQYF. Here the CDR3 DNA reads TGTGCCAGTAGTATTAGTACCAGGGGGGACTACGAGCAGTACTTC.